Detailed here is one T cell receptor beta chain. Its antigen is unidentified. Per donor, a minimum of one pre-ART and a minimum of two post-ART PBMC samples were available. Treatment locations for all participants with HIV were in the United States. The CDR3 runs 13 residues. Trimming left V 3 bases short and J 3 bases short, with 11 bases between. Germline values: CDR1 SQVTM, CDR2 ANQGSEA. This record comes from a study of long-term antiretroviral therapy in people with HIV. About the research overall: Sampling started about a decade before the 2015 immediate-ART recommendation. Study results and limitations: The study found that diversity rose after ART but stayed below transplant donor controls.

At survey level, the immunoSEQ assay was run in its v3.0 version. The assay was immunoSEQ multiplex PCR, and TCRdb's table has in-frame clones only and misses some. This table holds approximately 27,000 clones, around 90% found once. The V call is TRBV29-1, the J call TRBJ1-2; TRBD1 might be the D (6 bases). The receptor's source is a woman in her thirties or forties with HIV. This specimen was unsorted PBMCs, taken more than 5 years after starting antiretroviral therapy. In DNA, the CDR3 is TGCAGCGTTGAGAGGGGGTCGGACTATGGCTACACCTTC. This codes for CSVERGSDYGYTF.